This TCR beta chain was identified during a study of blood T cell repertoires in COVID-19. The wider study: Acute and convalescent COVID-19 specimens originated in the United States, Italy and Spain. Sources were T cells, B-cell-depleted T cells, or PBMCs; the material itself was cDNA or gDNA.

Per the original methods: From reference gene primer amplification, estimates of nucleated cell counts were derived. Assay: immunoSEQ multiplex PCR; the TCRdb copy retains only in-frame clones and omits some. D and trimming come from the DNA, and the V and J calls and clone size come from that table. The sample yields about 140,000 clones, approximately 78% seen once. V dropped 2 bases and J dropped 4 bases, with 17 bases sitting between them. There are 16 residues in the CDR3. CDR1 is LNHDA and CDR2 is SQIVND in the germline V gene (reference sequence). This sequence originates from a woman of 80 years or more with acute or convalescent COVID-19. Material for sequencing was peripheral blood. The chain couples TRBV19 to TRBJ1-1; tentatively, D is TRBD1 (5 bases). The chain's CDR3 is CASSIRPQGRSTEAFF. The CDR3 DNA follows: TGTGCCAGTAGTATACGCCCGCAGGGTCGGAGCACTGAAGCTTTCTTT.